The rows below give T cell receptor beta chains drawn from one sample of a study of blood T cell repertoires in COVID-19. Method: immunoSEQ multiplex PCR; TCRdb's copy keeps in-frame clones and lacks some. Here the sample spans approximately 84,000 clones, less than 90% being singletons. The sequencing input was peripheral blood. Receptors were obtained from a human donor in a cohort sampled during active COVID-19. The conserved cysteine and the conserved F or W are not part of the CDR3 here. Each record gives: J gene, V gene, clone size, CDR3 length, CDR3 protein. Size tells how often a clone was seen (once, few, many) or the class of an expanded clone, and some rows leave it out.

TRBJ1-1 TRBV28 . 14 ASRMGQGAGNTEAF
TRBJ2-3 TRBV28 . 14 ASSWRVWGRSDTQY
TRBJ2-1 TRBV7-9 . 13 ASSQTSGNYNEQF
TRBJ1-4 TRBV19 . 13 ASSSRQGAGEKLF
TRBJ1-5 TRBV24-1 . 13 ATSDHRGGNQPQH
TRBJ2-3 TRBV5-1 once 14 ASSLGTSGAGDTQY
TRBJ2-1 TRBV6-2/TRBV6-3 . 14 ASSPGGLAGKNEQF
TRBJ2-7 TRBV7-2 . 13 ASSFRDRDYYEQY
TRBJ2-5 TRBV5-1 . 12 ASSHGTSEETQY
TRBJ1-1 TRBV7-2 . 11 ASSQQGNTEAF
TRBJ1-6 TRBV5-1 . 13 ASSLNQGYDSPLH
TRBJ1-4 TRBV6-2/TRBV6-3 . 11 ASSYLSNEKLF
TRBJ1-1 TRBV4-3 . 15 ASSQVLEGLMNTEAF
TRBJ2-7 TRBV5-1 . 14 ASSSGTSGRVYEQY
TRBJ1-6 TRBV5-1 . 13 ASSWGQGGSSPLH
TRBJ1-5 TRBV19 . 13 ASSKDRGSNQPQH
TRBJ1-1 TRBV7-2 . 9 ASSFGTEAF
TRBJ1-2 TRBV6-5 . 13 ASKGGAGKDYGYT
TRBJ1-1 TRBV6-5 . 11 ASSFSGVTEAF
TRBJ2-7 TRBV4-2 . 12 ASSQVDRHYEQY
TRBJ1-5 TRBV7-3 few 12 ASSPLSGDQPQH
TRBJ1-3 TRBV5-1 . 13 ASSSTRGSGNTIY
TRBJ1-5 TRBV28 . 10 ASRAEDQPQH
TRBJ2-3 TRBV9 . 11 ASSVVAEDTQY
TRBJ1-1 TRBV5-1 . 12 ASSWGGENTEAF
TRBJ2-7 TRBV7-2 . 11 ASSFNSAYEQY
TRBJ2-6 TRBV21-1 . 21 ASSKGFGFRPGQALSGANVLT
TRBJ1-6 TRBV25-1 many 11 ASRPQGDSPLH
TRBJ1-1 TRBV12-3/TRBV12-4 . 11 ASTALVNTEAF
TRBJ2-5 TRBV7-8 . 16 ASSFSSGLPGLANTQY
TRBJ2-5 TRBV5-8 . 14 ASSLPRDRVLETQY
TRBJ1-1 TRBV27 . 14 ASSFEQGKGNTEAF
TRBJ2-2 TRBV19 . 16 ASSSLRDRGQGAGELF
TRBJ2-3 TRBV11-2 . 13 ASSLLDGDTDTQY
TRBJ2-7 TRBV28 few 10 ASRPGGYEQY
TRBJ1-2 TRBV6-1 . 13 ASSELPGEGYGYT
TRBJ2-7 TRBV28 once 13 ASSYLGGPSYEQY
TRBJ2-6 TRBV27 . 13 ASSPDTSGANVLT
TRBJ2-5 TRBV19 . 12 ASSIVPGRETQY
TRBJ2-7 TRBV6-1 . 11 ASSELAGERQY
TRBJ2-1 TRBV5-6 . 13 ASSLAGSTYNEQF
TRBJ1-1 TRBV7-9 . 17 ASSLTNSQLRKMNTEAF
TRBJ1-1 TRBV7-9 few 12 ASSLMGGNTEAF
TRBJ2-1 TRBV19 . 10 ASSIDLGQTF
TRBJ2-7 TRBV24-1 . 11 ATSDSNGVEQY
TRBJ1-2 TRBV6-5 . 12 ASSPPGDFYGYT
TRBJ2-2 TRBV5-4 . 16 ASSLGLAGDGSTGELF
TRBJ2-7 TRBV21-1 once 11 ASSKGNGYEQY
TRBJ2-7 TRBV5-1 few 11 ASSKDRTYEQY
TRBJ1-5 TRBV15 . 13 ATSREAGRNQPQH